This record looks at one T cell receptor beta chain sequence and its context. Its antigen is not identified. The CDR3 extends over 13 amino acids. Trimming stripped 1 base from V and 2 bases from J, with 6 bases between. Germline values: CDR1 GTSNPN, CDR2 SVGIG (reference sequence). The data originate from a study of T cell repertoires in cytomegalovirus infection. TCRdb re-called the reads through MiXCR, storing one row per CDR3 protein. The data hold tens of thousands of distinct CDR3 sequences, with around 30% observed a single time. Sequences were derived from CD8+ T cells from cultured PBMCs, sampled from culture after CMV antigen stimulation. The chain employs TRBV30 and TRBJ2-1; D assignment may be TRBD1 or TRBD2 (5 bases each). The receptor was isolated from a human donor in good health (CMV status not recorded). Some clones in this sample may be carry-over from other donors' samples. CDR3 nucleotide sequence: TGTGCCTGGAGTGGGGGGACCTACAATGAGCAGTTCTTC. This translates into CAWSGGTYNEQFF.